A selection of T cell receptor beta chains follows, all from one sample in a study of T cell responses to AZD1222 COVID-19 vaccine. TCRdb's table, derived via immunoSEQ multiplex PCR, lists solely in-frame clones and lacks some. The data show around 140,000 clones, with 80% to 95% seen just once and roughly 3.5% held by the top ten. Material: peripheral blood, obtained 28 days after the second AZD1222 dose. The receptors stem from an adult who received the AZD1222 COVID-19 vaccine. Each CDR3 is given with its conserved first and last residue. The order of the fields is CDR3 DNA, CDR3 protein, clone size, D gene, J gene, V gene. The D gene is left open where the match is weak. Some rows mark clone size as missing; the rest say once, few, many or name a class of expanded clone.

DNA: TGTGCCAGCAGCTTATCACCGGTTAGGTCGACTGAAGCTTTCTTT; CDR3: CASSLSPVRSTEAFF; size: NA; D: NA; J: TRBJ1-1; V: TRBV7-2
DNA: TGTGCCAGCAGTTTATCCCCCCGAAGTTACGAGCAGTACTTC; CDR3: CASSLSPRSYEQYF; size: NA; D: NA; J: TRBJ2-7; V: TRBV28
DNA: TGCGCCAGCAGCACAGCACAGGGGGTAGGGAACACTGAAGCTTTCTTT; CDR3: CASSTAQGVGNTEAFF; size: NA; D: TRBD1; J: TRBJ1-1; V: TRBV5-1
DNA: TGTGCCAGCAGCCGGACAGTCTTCTACGAGCAGTACTTC; CDR3: CASSRTVFYEQYF; size: once; D: NA; J: TRBJ2-7; V: TRBV27
DNA: TGTGCCAGCAGCTTAGATGCCAGCGGGGTATACAATGAGCAGTTCTTC; CDR3: CASSLDASGVYNEQFF; size: NA; D: TRBD2; J: TRBJ2-1; V: TRBV11-2
DNA: TGCGCCAGCAGCCAAGAACCAGGGACGGAGACCCAGTACTTC; CDR3: CASSQEPGTETQYF; size: NA; D: NA; J: TRBJ2-5; V: TRBV4-3
DNA: TGTGCCAGCAGCCGAGTGGGGGGAACCTACGAGCAGTACTTC; CDR3: CASSRVGGTYEQYF; size: NA; D: NA; J: TRBJ2-7; V: TRBV7-8
DNA: TGTGCCAGCAGCCTCGTACCGGGACACAATCAGCCCCAGCATTTT; CDR3: CASSLVPGHNQPQHF; size: once; D: NA; J: TRBJ1-5; V: TRBV7-9
DNA: TGTGCCAGCAGTGACGATGGAGGGGCGCCACAGCCCCAGCATTTT; CDR3: CASSDDGGAPQPQHF; size: NA; D: NA; J: TRBJ1-5; V: TRBV2
DNA: TGTGCCAGCAGCGACAGGGGAGGGGCCACTGAAGCTTTCTTT; CDR3: CASSDRGGATEAFF; size: NA; D: TRBD1; J: TRBJ1-1; V: TRBV5-5
DNA: TGCGCCAGCAGTCAAAGAGGTGGTCGTAACACCGGGGAGCTGTTTTTT; CDR3: CASSQRGGRNTGELFF; size: NA; D: NA; J: TRBJ2-2; V: TRBV23-1
DNA: TGTGCCAGCAGCGAGGACAGATTCTATGGCTACACCTTC; CDR3: CASSEDRFYGYTF; size: once; D: NA; J: TRBJ1-2; V: TRBV5-4
DNA: TGCGCCAGCAGCACGGGACAGGGACGAAGTGAAGCTTTCTTT; CDR3: CASSTGQGRSEAFF; size: NA; D: TRBD1; J: TRBJ1-1; V: TRBV5-1
DNA: TGTGCCAGTATGGGACGATACGGACAGGGGAACACTGAAGCTTTCTTT; CDR3: CASMGRYGQGNTEAFF; size: NA; D: TRBD1; J: TRBJ1-1; V: TRBV19
DNA: TGTGCCACCGCGGATAGCCGGGGAGAGACCCAGTACTTC; CDR3: CATADSRGETQYF; size: NA; D: NA; J: TRBJ2-5; V: TRBV28
DNA: TGTGCCAGCAGCCTCGGACTAGCGGGAGAAGTCGATGGGGCCAACGTCCTGACTTTC; CDR3: CASSLGLAGEVDGANVLTF; size: NA; D: TRBD2; J: TRBJ2-6; V: TRBV6-2/TRBV6-3
DNA: TGTGCCAGCAGCTTAGCGGGACCCAGAAACTATGGCTACACCTTC; CDR3: CASSLAGPRNYGYTF; size: NA; D: NA; J: TRBJ1-2; V: TRBV7-9
DNA: TGTGCCAGCAGTTTATATGGCGGAAACACCATATATTTT; CDR3: CASSLYGGNTIYF; size: few; D: NA; J: TRBJ1-3; V: TRBV28
DNA: TGTGCCAGCAGTTCAGGGTCACTGGCCAAAAACATTCAGTACTTC; CDR3: CASSSGSLAKNIQYF; size: NA; D: NA; J: TRBJ2-4; V: TRBV28
DNA: TGTGCCAGCAGCCCCTTCAGGGGGAACACAGATACGCAGTATTTT; CDR3: CASSPFRGNTDTQYF; size: NA; D: TRBD1; J: TRBJ2-3; V: TRBV3-1/TRBV3-2
DNA: TGTGCCAGCAGCGCCGGGACTAACTATGGCTACACCTTC; CDR3: CASSAGTNYGYTF; size: NA; D: NA; J: TRBJ1-2; V: TRBV2
DNA: TGTGCCAGCAGAAGACTAGCGGGATCTGTCGATGAGCAGTTCTTC; CDR3: CASRRLAGSVDEQFF; size: NA; D: TRBD2; J: TRBJ2-1; V: TRBV28
DNA: TGTGCCAGCAGCAAACGACCGGCAGATACGCAGTATTTT; CDR3: CASSKRPADTQYF; size: NA; D: NA; J: TRBJ2-3; V: TRBV7-7
DNA: TGTGCCAGCAGCCAAGATCCGTCGGGGCGGCCCCAGCATTTT; CDR3: CASSQDPSGRPQHF; size: NA; D: NA; J: TRBJ1-5; V: TRBV3-1/TRBV3-2
DNA: TGTGCCAGCAGCCCTATCGGAGCGGGAGAGCTCAATGAGCAGTTCTTC; CDR3: CASSPIGAGELNEQFF; size: NA; D: TRBD2; J: TRBJ2-1; V: TRBV11-1
DNA: TGTGCCAGCAGCTTTGATGGGACAGGGAATTCCTACGAGCAGTACTTC; CDR3: CASSFDGTGNSYEQYF; size: NA; D: TRBD1; J: TRBJ2-7; V: TRBV5-5
DNA: TGCAGTGCTAGACCTACCCGGGAGCAGTTCTTC; CDR3: CSARPTREQFF; size: few; D: NA; J: TRBJ2-1; V: TRBV20-1
DNA: TGTGCCAGCAGCCATTCGACAGGGAGCAATCAGCCCCAGCATTTT; CDR3: CASSHSTGSNQPQHF; size: NA; D: TRBD1; J: TRBJ1-5; V: TRBV4-2
DNA: TGTGCCAGCAGTTTGATAGTCGGGACAATGGCTTTCTTT; CDR3: CASSLIVGTMAFF; size: NA; D: NA; J: TRBJ1-1; V: TRBV28
DNA: TGCAGCGTTACGACAAATCGGAATGGCTACACCTTC; CDR3: CSVTTNRNGYTF; size: once; D: NA; J: TRBJ1-2; V: TRBV29-1
DNA: TGTGCCAGCAGTTTAGCCGGAGGGATGGGGGACTCCTACGAGCAGTACTTC; CDR3: CASSLAGGMGDSYEQYF; size: NA; D: NA; J: TRBJ2-7; V: TRBV27
DNA: TGTGCCAGCAGTTTTGAGGACACCGAAATCCCACGGCATTTT; CDR3: CASSFEDTEIPRHF; size: NA; D: NA; J: TRBJ1-5; V: TRBV28
DNA: TGTGCCAGCAGGGCCGGGACAGGGGGCTACAATGAGCAGTTCTTC; CDR3: CASRAGTGGYNEQFF; size: NA; D: TRBD1; J: TRBJ2-1; V: TRBV6-5
DNA: TGTGCCAGCAGCCGACAGGACATCTATGGCTACACCTTC; CDR3: CASSRQDIYGYTF; size: NA; D: NA; J: TRBJ1-2; V: TRBV11-1
DNA: TGTGCCAGCAGCACAAGGGGGACAACCACTGGAAACACCATATATTTT; CDR3: CASSTRGTTTGNTIYF; size: NA; D: NA; J: TRBJ1-3; V: TRBV11-2
DNA: TGTGCCAGCAGCCAATCTCCGACAGGGGATACGTCAACAGATACGCAGTATTTT; CDR3: CASSQSPTGDTSTDTQYF; size: NA; D: TRBD1; J: TRBJ2-3; V: TRBV3-1/TRBV3-2
DNA: TGCGCCAGCAGCTCAGCCGGGACAGGGGTCTACGAGCAGTACTTC; CDR3: CASSSAGTGVYEQYF; size: NA; D: TRBD1; J: TRBJ2-7; V: TRBV5-1
DNA: TGTGCCAGCAGCTTAACTAGCGGGAGGGCCTACAATGAGCAGTTCTTC; CDR3: CASSLTSGRAYNEQFF; size: NA; D: TRBD2; J: TRBJ2-1; V: TRBV7-9
DNA: TGTGCCAGCAGTATGGGATTAAGGCAGCCCCAGCATTTT; CDR3: CASSMGLRQPQHF; size: NA; D: NA; J: TRBJ1-5; V: TRBV25-1
DNA: TGTGCCAGCAGCTTGATCCCTGGAAACACCATATATTTT; CDR3: CASSLIPGNTIYF; size: NA; D: NA; J: TRBJ1-3; V: TRBV7-2
DNA: TGTGCCACCAGTGACTACCGACAGGGCCAAGAGCTGTTTTTT; CDR3: CATSDYRQGQELFF; size: NA; D: TRBD1; J: TRBJ2-2; V: TRBV24-1
DNA: TGTGCCAGCAGTGGCGGGGGGTTTCGAAACACCATATATTTT; CDR3: CASSGGGFRNTIYF; size: few; D: NA; J: TRBJ1-3; V: TRBV2
DNA: TGTGCCTGGAAGAGGGCCGCTACTGAAGCTTTCTTT; CDR3: CAWKRAATEAFF; size: NA; D: NA; J: TRBJ1-1; V: TRBV30
DNA: TGTGCCAGCAGTGAAGAGCGCTCTGGGGCCAACGTCCTGACTTTC; CDR3: CASSEERSGANVLTF; size: NA; D: NA; J: TRBJ2-6; V: TRBV6-1
DNA: TGTGCCACCAGCAGAGATTGGGGCGCGGGGGGCTACACCTTC; CDR3: CATSRDWGAGGYTF; size: NA; D: NA; J: TRBJ1-2; V: TRBV15
DNA: TGTGCCAGCAGCTCCAGGGGAGGGAACACTGAAGCTTTCTTT; CDR3: CASSSRGGNTEAFF; size: NA; D: NA; J: TRBJ1-1; V: TRBV7-6
DNA: TGTGCCAGTAGGAGGACCGGGGAAGGGAGCAATCAGCCCCAGCATTTT; CDR3: CASRRTGEGSNQPQHF; size: NA; D: NA; J: TRBJ1-5; V: TRBV19
DNA: TGCGCCAGCAGCTTACCGGGTCCAAATGAAAAACTGTTTTTT; CDR3: CASSLPGPNEKLFF; size: NA; D: NA; J: TRBJ1-4; V: TRBV5-1
DNA: TGTGCCAGCAGTTACTCGGGGACTAGCGGGGTTGGGGAGCAGTACTTC; CDR3: CASSYSGTSGVGEQYF; size: NA; D: TRBD2; J: TRBJ2-7; V: TRBV6-5
DNA: TGTGCCAGCAGCTTCGGCAGGGCCAACACCATATATTTT; CDR3: CASSFGRANTIYF; size: NA; D: NA; J: TRBJ1-3; V: TRBV5-8